Shown below are 20 T cell receptor beta chains from a single sample sequenced in a study of T-cell reconstitution after alpha-beta-depleted transplantation in children. Unique molecular identifiers tagged the TCRbeta library. Each CDR3 protein is one row after TCRdb ran MiXCR on the PCR reads. The data hold some 500,000 distinct CDR3 sequences, with about a sixth observed a single time. The sample consisted of PBMCs from the stem cell graft donor, taken from the stem cell graft. Receptors were obtained from a human donor who donated a stem cell graft to a child with acute lymphoblastic leukemia.

The chain uses TRBV5-5 and TRBJ1-1; maybe TRBD1 (5 bases). Germline CDR1 and CDR2: SGHKS and YYEKEE (reference sequence). This CDR3 has 15 amino acids. Trimming removed 0 bases from V and 5 bases from J, with 14 bases in between. The CDR3 DNA follows: TGTGCCAGCAGCTTGGCCTCGGGGGGTGGTACTGAAGCTTTCTTT. This sequence encodes CASSLASGGGTEAFF. The whole variable domain, filled in from reference TRBV5-5 and TRBJ1-1, reads DAGVTQSPTHLIKTRGQQVTLRCSPISGHKSVSWYQQVLGQGPQFIFQYYEKEERGRGNFPDRFSARQFPNYSSELNVNALLLGDSALYLCASSLASGGGTEAFFGQGTRLTVV.

There are a few counts of this clonotype. V gene TRBV6-1 combines with J gene TRBJ2-3, with TRBD2 as a possible D gene (5 bases). Germline V gene lookup returns CDR1 MNHNS and CDR2 SASEGT. The CDR3 covers 15 residues. V was trimmed by 0 bases and J by 4 bases, leaving 11 bases between them. CDR3 amino acids: CASSEAGARADTQYF. The CDR3 nucleotides are TGTGCCAGCAGTGAAGCGGGAGCAAGAGCAGATACGCAGTATTTT.

In DNA form, the CDR3 reads TGTGCCAGCAGCTCCGGGACTCCCGAGCAGTACTTC. Translated: CASSSGTPEQYF. This chain connects TRBV7-3 to TRBJ2-7; tentative D call: TRBD2 (6 bases). This CDR3 is built from 12 residues. V was pared by 4 bases and J by 6 bases, with 10 bases between. Germline lookup yields CDR1 SGHTA and CDR2 FQGTGA.

This clonotype occurred once. V and J are TRBV7-3 and TRBJ2-2; perhaps D is TRBD1 or TRBD2 (5 bases each). The germline V and J ends were trimmed by 2 bases and 4 bases, with 11 bases remaining between them. Germline V CDR1 and CDR2: SGHTA, FQGTGA. The CDR3 length is 15 residues. The CDR3 loop reads CASSLYGGSTGELFF. In nucleotides, the CDR3 is TGTGCCAGCAGCTTATATGGGGGATCCACCGGGGAGCTGTTTTTT.

The CDR3 is CASSLVRGLYGYTF. The DNA of the CDR3 is TGCGCCAGCAGCTTGGTCAGGGGGCTGTATGGCTACACCTTC. This chain uses TRBV5-1 with TRBJ1-2; 8 bases line up with TRBD1. The V and J ends lost 0 bases and 5 bases, in that order; junction bases with no gene match: 3. The germline V gene has CDR1 SGHRS and CDR2 YFSETQ. The CDR3 sequence is 14 residues long.

The chain carries TRBV10-3 and TRBJ2-7; 8 bases fit TRBD2. Trimming removed 3 bases from V and 1 base from J; junction bases left unmatched: 5. The CDR3 has 15 amino acids. CDR1 and CDR2 (germline): ENHRY, SYGVKD. CDR3 protein: CAISDPGGESYEQYF. In nucleotides, the CDR3 is TGTGCCATCAGTGACCCGGGAGGGGAATCCTACGAGCAGTACTTC.

J is TRBJ2-7 and V is TRBV18; TRBD1 aligns across 7 bases. CDR3 length: 14 amino acids. Germline assignment: CDR1 KGHSH and CDR2 LQKENI. V shed 6 bases and J 4 bases; nucleotides not matched to a gene: 9. The CDR3, as DNA: TGTGCCAGCTCCCTCGCCGACAGGGAGTACGAGCAGTACTTC. Translated: CASSLADREYEQYF.

In regard to this clonotype: A read error may be the cause here, since a much bigger clone is one base away. This chain uses TRBV3-1 with TRBJ1-1; TRBD1 might be the D (6 bases). Germline V lookup: CDR1 LGHDT, CDR2 YNNKEL (reference sequence). V was clipped by 8 bases and J by 0 bases, with 25 bases between them. The length of the CDR3 is 18 residues. CDR3 loop: CASCFFARGALLNTEAFF. The DNA of the CDR3 is TGTGCCAGCTGTTTCTTCGCTAGGGGGGCCCTTTTGAACACTGAAGCTTTCTTT.

The V call is TRBV7-6, the J call TRBJ1-1, with a possible D match to TRBD1 (6 bases). CDR3 size: 15 residues. The V gene's germline CDR1 is SGHVS and CDR2 FNYEAQ. Deletions cut 4 bases from V and 4 bases from J, with 16 bases between. CDR3 bases: TGTGCCAGCAGCTCCACCATTTCAGGGGCCACTGAAGCTTTCTTT. Residues: CASSSTISGATEAFF. Using reference TRBV7-6 and TRBJ1-1 for the parts outside the CDR3, the full variable domain is GAGVSQSPRYKVTKRGQDVALRCDPISGHVSLYWYRQALGQGPEFLTYFNYEAQQDKSGLPNDRFSAERPEGSISTLTIQRTEQRDSAMYRCASSSTISGATEAFFGQGTRLTVV.

Concerning this clonotype itself: Relative to the germline gene, one junction end is altered; a read error may explain this. V gene TRBV3-1 combines with J gene TRBJ1-1, with D unresolved. The CDR3 has 15 amino acids. Germline values: CDR1 LGHDT, CDR2 YNNKEL (reference sequence). Here the CDR3 reads CASRQEQISNTEAFF. Here the CDR3 DNA reads TGTGCCAGCCGCCAAGAACAGATTTCGAACACTGAAGCTTTCTTT.

This clonotype was observed a few times. The chain is built from TRBV7-8 and TRBJ1-4; D is undetermined. The V end lost 2 bases, the J end lost 0 bases, and 13 bases lay between the germline ends. Per the germline V gene, CDR1 is SGHVS and CDR2 is FQNEAQ. The CDR3 extends over 17 amino acids. In nucleotides, the CDR3 is TGTGCCAGCAGCTTACAGCGGTTCCCGTCAACTAATGAAAAACTGTTTTTT. It codes for CASSLQRFPSTNEKLFF.

V gene TRBV5-4 combines with J gene TRBJ2-7; 7 bases fit TRBD1. With V trimmed by 0 bases and J by 4 bases, 7 bases remained unmatched. The length of the CDR3 is 15 residues. Per germline, CDR1 SGHNT and CDR2 YYREEE (reference sequence). The chain's CDR3 is CASSLDPTGRYEQYF. In DNA, the CDR3 is TGTGCCAGCAGCTTGGACCCGACAGGGAGATACGAGCAGTACTTC.

This clonotype was observed a few times. The chain carries TRBV5-1 and TRBJ1-2; D gene unclear. Germline V gives CDR1 SGHRS, CDR2 YFSETQ. Trimming removed 1 base at V and 0 bases at J, with 4 bases between. The CDR3 extends over 13 amino acids. The CDR3 DNA reads TGCGCCAGCAGCTTGTCAGCTAACTATGGCTACACCTTC. It is translated as CASSLSANYGYTF.

This clonotype was counted only a few times. The chain employs TRBV5-1 and TRBJ2-7, with D unclear. The ends were cut back, 2 bases at V and 9 bases at J, with 24 bases in the middle. The germline V gene encodes CDR1 SGHRS and CDR2 YFSETQ. The CDR3 has 16 residues. This CDR3 reads CASSFGLDSTLTGQYF. CDR3 bases: TGCGCCAGCAGCTTCGGGCTAGACTCTACTCTTACCGGGCAGTACTTC.

The chain uses TRBV10-3 and TRBJ2-1; D might be TRBD2 (6 bases). The V end was cut by 6 bases, the J end by 6 bases, with 12 bases between. This CDR3 contains 13 residues. Germline V gene data show CDR1 as ENHRY and CDR2 as SYGVKD. DNA of the CDR3: TGTGCCATCAGGAGACTAGTAACCAATGAGCAGTTCTTC. Translating gives CAIRRLVTNEQFF.

This clonotype was seen ten or more times. The V gene is TRBV7-9, the J gene TRBJ1-2; no clear D gene. There are 15 residues in the CDR3. Germline-derived CDR1 and CDR2 are SEHNR and FQNEAQ (reference sequence). V was shortened by 2 bases and J by 4 bases, with 14 bases between the two germline ends. The chain's CDR3 is CASSLIGVGVYGYTF. Here the CDR3 DNA reads TGTGCCAGCAGCTTAATTGGCGTTGGCGTCTATGGCTACACCTTC.

This clonotype was detected many times. The rearrangement links TRBV25-1 to TRBJ1-1, with a weak D call TRBD1 (6 bases). The CDR3 loop spans 14 amino acids. The germline V gene encodes CDR1 MGHDK and CDR2 SYGVNS. Trimming took off 5 bases at V and 1 base at J, with 11 bases between the two ends. CDR3 nucleotides: TGTGCCAGCAGTTTACGGACAGCGAACACTGAAGCTTTCTTT. This gives the protein CASSLRTANTEAFF.

The chain is built from TRBV24-1 and TRBJ1-5; a possible D gene is TRBD1 (5 bases). The CDR3 has 13 amino acids. Trimming left V 5 bases short and J 5 bases short, with 9 bases between. The germline CDR1 and CDR2 sequences are KGHDR and SFDVKD. The chain's CDR3 is CATSGGGDQPQHF. CDR3 DNA sequence: TGTGCCACCAGTGGGGGGGGGGATCAGCCCCAGCATTTT.

This clonotype was observed a few times. The chain carries TRBV20-1 and TRBJ1-1; 12 positions match TRBD1. V lost 8 bases and J lost 1; bases outside the gene matches: 2. There are 13 residues in the CDR3. Germline V gene data show CDR1 as DFQATT and CDR2 as SNEGSKA (reference sequence). The CDR3 nucleotides are TGCAGTCGGGACAGGGGGCAGAACACTGAAGCTTTCTTT. Amino acids: CSRDRGQNTEAFF.

A note on this clonotype: The junction differs from germline at one of its ends, possibly a read error. The V gene is TRBV5-1, the J gene TRBJ2-7, with 14 nucleotides matching TRBD2. CDR1 SGHRS and CDR2 YFSETQ come from the germline V gene. The length of the CDR3 is 16 residues. The CDR3 sequence: CASSPPGLAGGNEHYF. The CDR3 DNA reads as TGCGCCAGCAGCCCACCCGGACTAGCGGGAGGCAACGAGCACTACTTC.